This TCR beta chain comes out of a study of cytomegalovirus exposure and HLA in healthy donors. Overall study findings and caveats: Per published reports, the classifier diagnosed cytomegalovirus status with high specificity and sensitivity.

Whereas donors were nominally healthy upon sampling, unrecorded immune exposures were probable. V was trimmed by 1 base and J by 3 bases, leaving 12 bases between them. The CDR3 contains 15 residues. CDR1 and CDR2 from the germline V gene are SEHNR and FQNEAQ (reference sequence). Both 60 Vbeta primers and 13 Jbeta primers went into the PCR. Method: immunoSEQ multiplex PCR; TCRdb's copy keeps in-frame clones and lacks some. The listing records 45,000 to 70,000 clones. As to this clone: No antigen is known for it.

The receptor's source is a woman aged 45-60 years in good health and CMV-seropositive. Sequences were obtained from PBMCs. The V gene is TRBV7-9, the J gene TRBJ1-1, with D maybe TRBD1 (5 bases). CDR3 coding DNA: TGTGCCAGCAGCTTAGGGCGGGGGATCCACACTGAAGCTTTCTTT. Translating it yields CASSLGRGIHTEAFF.